The source of this T cell receptor (beta chain) is a study of vaccination effects on CD4 cells after COVID-19 (dated 2022 in TCRdb). Describing the broader study: To identify antigen-specific CD4+ T cell clonotypes by their expansion, the ViraFEST assay first stimulated PBMC with viral peptide pools and then applied TCR sequencing. Across the study, the median time from the second dose to post-vaccine sampling was 72 days (range 14 to 241). Two million PBMC per well were cultured with 8.5 to 10 ug/ml peptides in IMDM containing approximately 4.5% human AB serum, approximately 10 IU/ml IL-2 and gentamicin. In both COVID-19 convalescent patients and infection-naive vaccine recipients, the study compared SARS-CoV-2 spike-specific CD4+ TCR repertoires from before mRNA vaccination with those from after it. The full study included roughly 10 COVID-19 convalescent patients and a handful of SARS-CoV-2-naive healthy vaccine recipients. Cultures from other donors in the study were sequenced with the Oncomine TCR Beta short-read assay on an Illumina iSeq 100. What the study reported, not specific to this receptor: Clones induced by infection and clones induced by vaccination both contracted markedly at late timepoints after vaccination, which fits with T cell responses waning over time. In healthy vaccine recipients, vaccine-induced clones were almost all SARS-CoV-2 mono-reactive, with only 1 of 255 cross-reactive with common cold coronaviruses. The study was limited by a small number of convalescent patients and lacked early post-infection timepoints.

The library was obtained by the immunoSEQ multiplex PCR assay. DNA from the cultured and isolated CD4+ T cells underwent TCR beta CDR3 sequencing. Regarding the original processing steps: The analysis removed non-productive TCR sequences, trimmed reads to the CDR3 region, and retained only CDR3s that were 7 or more amino acids long. Antigen-specific clonotypes were identified with the MANAFEST web app by comparing expansion in peptide wells against reference cultures. To be called positive, a clone needed expansion at FDR<0.05 compared with the reference and with all other wells, an odds ratio greater than 5, and a frequency greater than 0.1% in two replicate wells. A clonotype was called cross-reactive if it was significantly expanded both in SARS-CoV-2 spike wells and in at least one common cold coronavirus spike condition. Levenshtein distance calculated with the stringdist R package was used to assess CDR3 similarity, and unrooted trees were constructed with ape in R 3.6.1. TCRdb's version of the immuneACCESS table is confined to in-frame rearrangements and falls short of the full clone set. An unresolved V gene accounts for under half of the shortfall where checked; the remainder is of unknown origin. For V, J and clone size, that table is used; D and trimming come from the DNA. The sample table lists over 8,500 clones, about 75% of them with a count of one. Less than 14% of the sample rests with the top ten.

A remark on this clone: Its antigen target is currently unknown. No base qualities exist here, and no much larger clone lies one base off it.

CDR1 is given as LGHDT and CDR2 as YNNKEL, both from the germline V gene (reference sequence). V lost 8 bases and J lost 2 bases; the stretch between them is 15 bases long. The CDR3 numbers 14 residues from cysteine through phenylalanine. The kept DNA is CDR3 alone, 42 bases in frame from the first base. After more than 9 days of culture, CD4+ T cells were isolated with the EasySep CD4+ T cell isolation kit. Participants received two doses of either the BNT162b2 or the mRNA-1273 mRNA SARS-CoV-2 vaccine. None of the healthy vaccine recipients had a prior SARS-CoV-2 infection, which was confirmed by nucleocapsid antibody tests that came back negative both before and after vaccination. On days 3 and 7, half of the culture medium was replaced with fresh IL-2-containing medium. Unless noted otherwise, every peptide stimulation condition was grown in triplicate wells. PBMC were separated from whole blood using Ficoll-Paque Plus gradient centrifugation and were then either cryopreserved at -140C or used fresh. The QIAamp micro DNA kit was used to extract genomic DNA from the cultured CD4+ T cells.

The source material was CD4+ T cells from PBMCs cultured without peptide, sampled after COVID-19 vaccination. This receptor was identified in a human donor who received a COVID-19 vaccine. This receptor chain uses TRBV3-1 (or the pseudogene TRBV3-2) and TRBJ1-1; no D segment can be confidently identified. The CDR3 region reads CASCGRAKNTEAFF. The nucleotides are TGTGCCAGCTGTGGTAGGGCCAAAAACACTGAAGCTTTCTTT.